The rows below give T cell receptor beta chains drawn from one sample of a study of cytomegalovirus exposure and HLA in healthy donors. Produced via immunoSEQ multiplex PCR; TCRdb's table is partial and in-frame only. Altogether 130,000 to 150,000 clones are present, about a tenth being singletons, with the ten largest covering roughly 1.9%. Sample: PBMCs. Source of these receptors: a male donor in good health and CMV-seronegative. CDR3s include the opening cysteine and the closing phenylalanine or tryptophan. The D gene is left open where the match is weak. Clone sizes are given selectively: once, few, many, or a class where the clone is expanded.

V,J,size,D,CDR3,DNA
TRBV7-8,TRBJ1-2,few,.,CASSPRDAGRRYGYTF,TGTGCCAGCAGCCCTAGGGATGCAGGGCGTCGCTATGGCTACACCTTC
TRBV10-2,TRBJ2-7,.,TRBD2,CASTRLAGGSYEQYF,TGCGCCAGCACCCGGCTAGCGGGGGGGTCCTACGAGCAGTACTTC
TRBV5-1,TRBJ1-5,.,.,CASSLAGMGNQPQHF,TGCGCCAGCAGCTTGGCAGGGATGGGCAATCAGCCCCAGCATTTT
TRBV11-3,TRBJ2-2,.,TRBD2,CASSLNGGGGPPGELFF,TGTGCCAGCAGCTTAAATGGCGGGGGGGGCCCACCCGGGGAGCTGTTTTTT
TRBV28,TRBJ1-1,.,TRBD1,CASSSIQGAGTEAFF,TGTGCCAGCAGTTCAATACAGGGGGCCGGCACTGAAGCTTTCTTT
TRBV14,TRBJ2-7,few,.,CASSQSGGTGNYEQYF,TGTGCCAGCAGCCAAAGTGGCGGGACGGGTAACTACGAGCAGTACTTC
TRBV28,TRBJ2-7,.,.,CASSLPTGWREQYF,TGTGCCAGCAGTTTACCCACAGGGTGGCGCGAGCAGTACTTC
TRBV5-6,TRBJ2-1,few,TRBD2,CASSFGRGNEQFF,TGTGCCAGCAGCTTCGGGAGGGGCAATGAGCAGTTCTTC
TRBV19,TRBJ2-3,.,.,CASSILERDTQYF,TGTGCCAGTAGTATTCTGGAGAGAGATACGCAGTATTTT
TRBV19,TRBJ2-5,.,.,CASSIVAEQETQYF,TGTGCCAGTAGTATTGTGGCGGAGCAAGAGACCCAGTACTTC
TRBV28,TRBJ2-2,.,TRBD2,CASSSGGVDGELFF,TGTGCCAGCAGTTCGGGAGGGGTAGACGGGGAGCTGTTTTTT
TRBV29-1,TRBJ2-7,.,TRBD1,CSVAAGTGGYEQYF,TGCAGCGTAGCAGCCGGGACAGGGGGCTACGAGCAGTACTTC
TRBV6-1,TRBJ2-6,few,TRBD1,CASSGQGGTGANVLTF,TGTGCCAGCAGTGGACAGGGGGGAACTGGGGCCAACGTCCTGACTTTC
TRBV7-9,TRBJ1-1,few,.,CASSWGGVPNTEAFF,TGTGCCAGCAGCTGGGGGGGCGTACCGAACACTGAAGCTTTCTTT
TRBV13,TRBJ2-7,.,TRBD2,CASSPRGVKSYEQYF,TGTGCCAGCAGCCCACGGGGGGTAAAGTCCTACGAGCAGTACTTC
TRBV7-9,TRBJ2-1,few,TRBD1,CASSLDRGNEQFF,TGTGCCAGCAGCCTAGACAGGGGAAATGAGCAGTTCTTC
TRBV5-1,TRBJ2-7,few,.,CASSPGAHRSSYEQYF,TGCGCCAGCAGCCCGGGAGCCCATAGAAGCTCCTACGAGCAGTACTTC
TRBV9,TRBJ2-5,few,.,CASSEGTFGQETQYF,TGTGCCAGCAGCGAGGGGACATTTGGGCAAGAGACCCAGTACTTC
TRBV10-3,TRBJ2-3,few,TRBD2,CAISASRSGGLSRDTQYF,TGTGCCATCTCTGCTTCACGTAGCGGGGGGCTATCACGTGATACGCAGTATTTT
TRBV27,TRBJ2-1,few,.,CASSSPVGESYNEQFF,TGTGCCAGCAGTTCCCCCGTCGGGGAATCCTACAATGAGCAGTTCTTC
TRBV6-5,TRBJ2-6,few,.,CASSYSGGSGANVLTF,TGTGCCAGCAGTTACTCGGGGGGTTCAGGGGCCAACGTCCTGACTTTC
TRBV30,TRBJ2-3,.,.,CAWSPPDGRSTDTQYF,TGTGCCTGGAGTCCCCCCGACGGGAGAAGCACAGATACGCAGTATTTT
TRBV6-6,TRBJ2-7,.,.,CASSSLGGTYEQYF,TGTGCCAGCAGTTCCCTAGGGGGAACATACGAGCAGTACTTC
TRBV27,TRBJ2-7,few,TRBD1,CASRDRGYEQYF,TGTGCCAGCAGGGACAGGGGCTACGAGCAGTACTTC
TRBV5-1,TRBJ2-3,.,.,CASSLKEFISTDTQYF,TGCGCCAGCAGCTTGAAAGAGTTTATTAGCACAGATACGCAGTATTTT
TRBV4-1,TRBJ2-7,few,.,CASSQGPRAYEQYF,TGCGCCAGCAGCCAAGGACCGCGGGCCTACGAGCAGTACTTC
TRBV28,TRBJ2-7,.,TRBD1,CASSHRGSSYEQYF,TGTGCCAGCAGTCACAGGGGATCCTCCTACGAGCAGTACTTC
TRBV28,TRBJ2-7,few,.,CASSFLPSGKTRYSYEQYF,TGTGCCAGCAGTTTTTTACCTTCGGGTAAGACTAGGTACTCCTACGAGCAGTACTTC
TRBV5-1,TRBJ2-1,many,TRBD2,CASSLGASGDYNEQFF,TGCGCCAGCAGCTTGGGGGCTAGCGGGGACTACAATGAGCAGTTCTTC
TRBV7-9,TRBJ2-4,few,.,CASSSTGTNPSIQYF,TGTGCCAGCAGCTCTACCGGGACAAACCCTAGCATTCAGTACTTC